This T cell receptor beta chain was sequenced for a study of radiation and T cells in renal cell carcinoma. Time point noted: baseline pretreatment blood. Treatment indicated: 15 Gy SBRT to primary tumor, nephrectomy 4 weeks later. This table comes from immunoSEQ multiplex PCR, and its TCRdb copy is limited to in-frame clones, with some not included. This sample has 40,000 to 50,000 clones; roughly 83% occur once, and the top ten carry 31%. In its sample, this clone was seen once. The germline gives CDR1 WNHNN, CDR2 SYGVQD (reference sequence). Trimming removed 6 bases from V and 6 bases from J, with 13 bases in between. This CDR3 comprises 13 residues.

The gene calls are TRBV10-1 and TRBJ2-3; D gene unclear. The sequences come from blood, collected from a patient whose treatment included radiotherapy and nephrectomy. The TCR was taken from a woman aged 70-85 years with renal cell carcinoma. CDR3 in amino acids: CASRAGYRDTQYF. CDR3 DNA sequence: TGCGCCAGCAGAGCAGGTTATAGGGATACGCAGTATTTT.